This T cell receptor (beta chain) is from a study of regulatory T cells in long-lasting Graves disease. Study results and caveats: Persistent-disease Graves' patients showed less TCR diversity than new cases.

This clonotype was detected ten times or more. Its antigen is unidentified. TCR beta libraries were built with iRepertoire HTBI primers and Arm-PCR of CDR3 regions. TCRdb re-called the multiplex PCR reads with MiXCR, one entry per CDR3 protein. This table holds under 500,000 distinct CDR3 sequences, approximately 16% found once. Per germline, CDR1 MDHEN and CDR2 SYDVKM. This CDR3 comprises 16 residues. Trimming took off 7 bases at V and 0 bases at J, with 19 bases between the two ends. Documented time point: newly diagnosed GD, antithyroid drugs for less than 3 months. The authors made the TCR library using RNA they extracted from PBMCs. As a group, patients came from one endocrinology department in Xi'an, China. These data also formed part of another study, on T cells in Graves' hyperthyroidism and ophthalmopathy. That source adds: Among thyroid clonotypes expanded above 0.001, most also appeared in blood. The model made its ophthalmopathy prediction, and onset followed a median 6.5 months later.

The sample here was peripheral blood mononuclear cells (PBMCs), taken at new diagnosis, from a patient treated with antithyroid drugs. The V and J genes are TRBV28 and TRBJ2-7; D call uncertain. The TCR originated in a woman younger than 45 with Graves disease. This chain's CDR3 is CASTINIFPSSYEQYF. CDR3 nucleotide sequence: TGTGCCAGCACTATTAACATTTTTCCGAGCTCCTACGAGCAGTACTTC. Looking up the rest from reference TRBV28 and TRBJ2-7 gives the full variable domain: DVKVTQSSRYLVKRTGEKVFLECVQDMDHENMFWYRQDPGLGLRLIYFSYDVKMKEKGDIPEGYSVSREKKERFSLILESASTNQTSMYLCASTINIFPSSYEQYFGPGTRLTVT.